This entry describes one T cell receptor (beta chain). Its antigen is unidentified. These data are taken from a study of beta chain features in type 1 diabetes. Study-level results: No resolution was reached here on whether HLA type influences TCRB rearrangement.

The study reverse transcribed the entire isolated RNA, so it sequenced expressed TCRB transcripts. Clones were sequenced by immunoSEQ multiplex PCR, and TCRdb holds only the in-frame ones, with some missing. The sample includes around 200,000 clones, about an eighth seen only once; the top ten take about 0.59%. Researchers reported sorting CD4+ naive, central memory, regulatory and stem cell-like memory cells via CD45RO/CCR7/CD25/CD127/CD95/CD27. This CDR3 has 16 amino acids. V shed 2 bases, J shed 1 base, and the junction held 6 bases outside the gene matches. CDR1 and CDR2 (germline): SGHVS, FQNEAQ.

The V gene is TRBV7-8, the J gene TRBJ2-5; 8 bases map to TRBD2. This clonotype was obtained from a woman younger than 35 in good health. Sequenced: central memory CD4+ T cells from blood. CDR3 loop: CASSLFAGGTQETQYF. The CDR3, as DNA: TGTGCCAGCAGCTTATTTGCGGGAGGAACCCAAGAGACCCAGTACTTC.